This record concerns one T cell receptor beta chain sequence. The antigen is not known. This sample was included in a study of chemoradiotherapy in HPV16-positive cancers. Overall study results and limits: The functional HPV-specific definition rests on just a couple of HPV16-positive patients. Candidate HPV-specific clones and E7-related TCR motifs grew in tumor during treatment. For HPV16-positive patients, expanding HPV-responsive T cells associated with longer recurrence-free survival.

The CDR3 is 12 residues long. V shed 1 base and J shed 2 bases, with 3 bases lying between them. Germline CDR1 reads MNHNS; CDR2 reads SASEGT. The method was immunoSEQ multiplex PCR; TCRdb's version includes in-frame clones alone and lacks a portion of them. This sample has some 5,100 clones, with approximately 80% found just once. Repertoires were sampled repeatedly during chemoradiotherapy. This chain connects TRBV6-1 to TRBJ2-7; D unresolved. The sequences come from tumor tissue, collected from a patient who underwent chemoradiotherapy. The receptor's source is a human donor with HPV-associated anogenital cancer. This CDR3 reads CASSEGAYEQYF. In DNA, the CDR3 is TGTGCCAGCAGTGAAGGAGCCTACGAGCAGTACTTC.